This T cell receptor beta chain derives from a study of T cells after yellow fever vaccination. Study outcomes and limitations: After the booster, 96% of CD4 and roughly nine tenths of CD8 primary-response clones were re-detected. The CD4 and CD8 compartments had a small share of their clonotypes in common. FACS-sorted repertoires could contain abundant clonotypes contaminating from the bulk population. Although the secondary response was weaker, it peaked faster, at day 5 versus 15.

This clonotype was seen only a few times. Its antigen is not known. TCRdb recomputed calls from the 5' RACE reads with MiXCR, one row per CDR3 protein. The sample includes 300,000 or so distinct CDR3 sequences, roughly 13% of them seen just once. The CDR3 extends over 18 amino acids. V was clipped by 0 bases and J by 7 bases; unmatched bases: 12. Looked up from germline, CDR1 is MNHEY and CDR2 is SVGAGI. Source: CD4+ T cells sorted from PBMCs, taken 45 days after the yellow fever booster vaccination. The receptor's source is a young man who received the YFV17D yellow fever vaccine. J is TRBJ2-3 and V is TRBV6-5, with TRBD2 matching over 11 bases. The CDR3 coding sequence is TGTGCCAGCAGTTACTCAGGTTCGACTAGCGGGAAGAGCCATACGCAGTATTTT. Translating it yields CASSYSGSTSGKSHTQYF.